This T cell receptor (beta chain) was documented in a study of tumor-infiltrating lymphocytes in oesophageal squamous cell carcinoma (dated by TCRdb to the mid-2010s). Remarks on this clonotype: This receptor's antigen is unknown. No clone much larger than this one lies a single base away; base qualities are absent.

Its CDR3 holds 15 amino acids, cysteine through phenylalanine. Solely the CDR3 DNA is kept, with 45 bases framed from the first base. From a lookup of the germline V gene, CDR1 and CDR2 are SGHTA and FQGNSA. Here V drops 5 bases and J drops 13 bases, and the junction holds 14 bases not matched to any gene. Libraries came from PCR. These reads were obtained on an Illumina HiSeq 2000. TCRdb reanalyzed the raw reads on its own, using fastp at Q25 for trimming and MiXCR for clone calling, and kept in-frame beta chains. For every CDR3 protein sequence, its rows merge into one entry that carries the most common genes and DNA. This sample has 20,000 or so distinct CDR3 sequences in its table, and about 38% of those were observed once. The top ten clonotypes cover over 9.5% of the sample.

The chain is made from TRBV7-2 and TRBJ2-4, with 10 bases matching TRBD2. Specimen: normal esophageal tissue next to the tumor. This TCR derives from a male donor with esophageal squamous cell carcinoma. For the CDR3, the sequence is CASSVTSGVNNEQYF. The nucleotides are TGTGCCAGCAGCGTCACTAGCGGGGTTAACAATGAGCAGTACTTC.